This TCR beta chain was sequenced in a study of shared clonotypes between healthy human individuals. Background on the study: Donors, aged 18 to 49, were a couple of women and three men. Whole-study findings and limits: Relative to memory subsets, naive subsets generally showed larger estimated richness. What limited the represented genetic and exposure-history diversity was the small number of donors.

The assay was immunoSEQ multiplex PCR, and TCRdb's table has in-frame clones only and misses some. The sample holds approximately 2,300,000 clones, 85% to 95% seen once. Turning to this clone: Its target is unknown.

The sequencing sample was made of naive CD4+ T cells from PBMCs. Subset indicated: CD45RA+ positively selected. The receptor comes from a man aged 18 to 30 in good health. Some clones in this sample may be carry-over from other donors' samples.

The CDR3 protein is CASSPIRGDSYEQYF. The CDR3 region has the DNA TGTGCCAGCTCACCAATCCGCGGAGATAGCTACGAGCAGTACTTC. This chain links TRBV18 with TRBJ2-7; D gene uncertain. The CDR3 is 15 residues long. V lost 2 bases and J lost 3, with 14 bases in between. Germline V gene lookup returns CDR1 KGHSH and CDR2 LQKENI.